Below, 2 T cell receptor beta chains from the same sample are listed, as sequenced in a study of T cell clonality in common variable immunodeficiency. These receptors have no identified antigens. Findings and limits, study-wide: Common variable immunodeficiency TCR beta sequences reportedly had fewer deletions and N-nucleotide insertions.

Data came from immunoSEQ multiplex PCR; TCRdb stores just in-frame clones and leaves some out. The counts give 30,000 to 35,000 clones, none of them seen only once; more than 25% is held by the top ten. What was sequenced was peripheral blood mononuclear cells. The receptors were gathered from a human donor with common variable immunodeficiency.

This clone was picked up many times. The read falls 3 residues short of the CDR3 end, and the missing part is taken from the germline J gene. The chain has TRBV7-3 and TRBJ2-1, with unresolved D. V was trimmed by 2 bases and J by 7 bases, leaving 9 bases between them. Germline CDR1 is SGHTA and CDR2 is FQGTGA. This CDR3 comprises 13 residues. The CDR3 protein is CASSLGPLNEQFF. Incomplete CDR3 DNA: TGTGCCAGCAGCTTAGGCCCATTGAATGAG.

This clone was picked up many times. The read halts 3 residues ahead of the CDR3 end, with the missing end drawn from the germline J gene. The chain uses TRBV6-2 or TRBV6-3 and TRBJ2-1; D remains ambiguous. V gave up 7 bases and J gave up 9 bases, with 13 bases separating them. CDR1 MNHEY and CDR2 SVGEGT come from the germline V gene. The CDR3 consists of 12 residues. The CDR3 reads CASTQGSVEQFF. The covered CDR3 bases are TGTGCCAGCACCCAAGGAAGCGTTGAG.